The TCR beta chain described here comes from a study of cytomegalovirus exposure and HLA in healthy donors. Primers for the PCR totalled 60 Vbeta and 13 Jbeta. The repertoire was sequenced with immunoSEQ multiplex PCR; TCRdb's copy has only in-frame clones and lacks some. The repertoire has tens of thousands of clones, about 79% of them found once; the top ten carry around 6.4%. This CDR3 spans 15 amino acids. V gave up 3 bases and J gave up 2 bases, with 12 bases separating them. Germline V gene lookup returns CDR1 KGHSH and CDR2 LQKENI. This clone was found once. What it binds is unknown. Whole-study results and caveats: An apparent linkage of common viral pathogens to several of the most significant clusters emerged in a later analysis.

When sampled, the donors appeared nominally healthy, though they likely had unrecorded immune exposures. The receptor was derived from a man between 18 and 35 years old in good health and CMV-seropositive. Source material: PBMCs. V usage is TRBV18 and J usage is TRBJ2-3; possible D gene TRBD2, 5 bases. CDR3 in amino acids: CASSPSTGNTDTQYF. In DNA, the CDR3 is TGTGCCAGCTCACCTTCTACGGGAAACACAGATACGCAGTATTTT.